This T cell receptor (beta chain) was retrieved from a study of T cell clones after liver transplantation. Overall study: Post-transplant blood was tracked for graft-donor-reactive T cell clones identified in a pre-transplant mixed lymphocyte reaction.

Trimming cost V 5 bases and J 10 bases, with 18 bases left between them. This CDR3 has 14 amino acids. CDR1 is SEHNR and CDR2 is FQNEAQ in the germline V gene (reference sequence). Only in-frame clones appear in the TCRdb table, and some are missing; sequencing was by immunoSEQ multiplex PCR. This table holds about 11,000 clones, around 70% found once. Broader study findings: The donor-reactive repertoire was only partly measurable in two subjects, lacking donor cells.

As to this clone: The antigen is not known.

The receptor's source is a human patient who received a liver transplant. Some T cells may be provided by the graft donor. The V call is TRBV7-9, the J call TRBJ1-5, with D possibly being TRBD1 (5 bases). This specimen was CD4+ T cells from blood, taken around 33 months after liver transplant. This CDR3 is CASSAGSGISPQHF. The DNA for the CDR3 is TGTGCCAGCAGCGCGGGGTCAGGGATCAGCCCCCAGCATTTT.